This entry lists 8 T cell receptor beta chains sequenced from one sample in a study of blood T cells in healthy people across ages. A second PCR of about 6 to 11 cycles used a sample-barcoded 5' primer and a J-beta primer mix. MiXCR, run by TCRdb on the 5' RACE reads, gives a single entry per CDR3 protein. The table lists hundreds of thousands of distinct CDR3 sequences, over 20% of them singletons. The sequenced material came from blood. These receptors were taken from a man between 65 and 85 years old in good health.

This chain uses TRBV4-1 with TRBJ2-3; no clear D gene. In germline, CDR1 is MGHRA, CDR2 YSYEKL. CDR3 length: 16 amino acids. The V end lost 3 bases, the J end lost 3 bases, and 16 bases lay between the germline ends. CDR3 loop: CASSQCNATITDTQYF. CDR3 in DNA: TGCGCCAGCAGCCAGTGTAATGCTACGATAACAGATACGCAGTATTTT.

This clonotype has more than one count but fewer than ten. The CDR3 loop is CASSFLQGLVSYEQYF. For the CDR3, the DNA is TGTGCCAGCAGTTTCCTACAGGGCCTGGTTTCCTACGAGCAGTACTTC. V and J are TRBV12-3 or TRBV12-4 and TRBJ2-7, with a tentative D call TRBD1 (6 bases). Trimming removed 3 bases from V and 1 base from J, with 16 bases in between. This CDR3 comprises 16 residues.

This rearrangement joins TRBV28 to TRBJ2-3; D is undetermined. Germline CDR1 is MDHEN and CDR2 is SYDVKM. The CDR3 length is 17 residues. Trimming shortened V by 9 bases and J by 0 bases, and 22 bases separated the two germline ends. The CDR3 loop reads CASNPGPGKSSTDTQYF. CDR3 DNA sequence: TGTGCCAGTAACCCCGGCCCGGGCAAATCTAGCACAGATACGCAGTATTTT. Variable domain in full (rest from reference TRBV28 and TRBJ2-3): DVKVTQSSRYLVKRTGEKVFLECVQDMDHENMFWYRQDPGLGLRLIYFSYDVKMKEKGDIPEGYSVSREKKERFSLILESASTNQTSMYLCASNPGPGKSSTDTQYFGPGTRLTVL.

There are many counts of this clonotype. The chain employs TRBV20-1 and TRBJ2-7, with 7 positions matching TRBD2. Trimming cost V 3 bases and J 6 bases; bases outside gene matches: 20. CDR1 and CDR2 (germline): DFQATT, SNEGSKA (reference sequence). The CDR3 has 17 residues. The CDR3 DNA reads as TGCAGTGCTAGTGCCCCTAGCGGTGCTTCCTACGGGGGCGAGCAGTACTTC. Translation gives CSASAPSGASYGGEQYF.

The chain couples TRBV14 to TRBJ2-4, with 12 bases aligning to TRBD2. This CDR3 has 17 residues. The V gene's germline CDR1 is SGHDN and CDR2 FVKESK. The V and J ends lost 4 bases and 1 base, in that order; junction bases with no gene match: 5. The CDR3 coding sequence is TGTGCCAGCAGCCCGACTAGCGGGAGTAGGGCCAAAAACATTCAGTACTTC. Translation gives CASSPTSGSRAKNIQYF.

The sample holds a few counts of this clonotype. J is TRBJ1-2 and V is TRBV3-1; D not certain. V shed 0 bases and J shed 6 bases, with 5 bases lying between them. This CDR3 has 12 residues. Looked up from germline, CDR1 is LGHDT and CDR2 is YNNKEL (reference sequence). In DNA, the CDR3 is TGTGCCAGCAGCCAAGAACAGCATGGCTACACCTTC. It codes for CASSQEQHGYTF. Full variable domain (remainder filled in from reference TRBV3-1 and TRBJ1-2): DTAVSQTPKYLVTQMGNDKSIKCEQNLGHDTMYWYKQDSKKFLKIMFSYNNKELIINETVPNRFSPKSPDKAHLNLHINSLELGDSAVYFCASSQEQHGYTFGSGTRLTVV.

This rearrangement joins TRBV20-1 to TRBJ2-1; 13 bases align to TRBD2. Unmatched junction bases numbered 8, after V lost 6 bases and J lost 6 bases. This CDR3 spans 15 amino acids. Germline CDR1 is DFQATT and CDR2 is SNEGSKA (reference sequence). CDR3 nucleotides: TGCAGTGCAACGGGACTAGCGGGACCCGTCAATGAGCAGTTCTTC. Its protein product is CSATGLAGPVNEQFF.

The V and J genes are TRBV5-1 and TRBJ1-6, with no clear D. The CDR3 extends over 15 amino acids. The V and J ends lost 1 base and 9 bases respectively, with 14 bases between them. The germline gives CDR1 SGHRS, CDR2 YFSETQ. The CDR3 sequence is CASSLKDGMRSPLHF. DNA of the CDR3: TGCGCCAGCAGCTTGAAAGACGGGATGCGTTCACCCCTCCACTTT.